The sequence of this T cell receptor beta chain was determined in a study of CD8 T cells in Susac syndrome. V trimming: 5 bases; J trimming: 12 bases; junction bases outside the gene matches: 22. The CDR3 sequence is 16 residues long. Germline CDR1 is DFQATT and CDR2 is SNEGSKA (reference sequence). The sequenced target, TCR beta, came from blood CD8+ and CD4+ T cells. Multiple sclerosis controls were treatment-naive patients with stable or active relapsing-remitting disease. Through negative isolation, CD4+ and CD8+ T cells were obtained, while TEMRA cells were enriched using FACS. Random hexamers served to reverse transcribe roughly 0.5 to 1 ug RNA. Amplification of TCR beta CDR3 was carried out by immunoSEQ multiplex PCR, which covered 54 Vbeta and 13 Jbeta segments. TCRdb reanalysed the immunoSEQ multiplex PCR reads using MiXCR and keeps one entry per CDR3 protein. The sample lists roughly 150,000 distinct CDR3 sequences; approximately 94% were seen once.

Source material: CD4+ T cells from PBMCs. This chain links TRBV20-1 with TRBJ2-1; 7 nucleotides agree with TRBD2. This receptor was identified in a human donor with multiple sclerosis. CDR3 nucleotide sequence: TGCAGTGCTCAGGACCATCGGGACTATCCGGGACCACTGCAGTTCTTC. This gives the protein CSAQDHRDYPGPLQFF.